Listed below are T cell receptor beta chains from one sample, sequenced in a study of blood T cells in healthy people across ages. TCRdb re-derived calls from the 5' RACE reads in MiXCR, one entry per CDR3 protein. Here the sample spans hundreds of thousands of distinct CDR3 sequences, roughly 50% being singletons. Sequencing was done on a sample of blood. These receptors were obtained from a middle-aged man in good health. Both conserved end residues are trimmed from each CDR3. A D gene is named only where the DNA matches it firmly. Only some rows state a clone size, as once, few, many or a class for expanded clones.

.	TRBV7-2	TRBJ1-4	.	ASSQGRGGLNEKLF
.	TRBV29-1	TRBJ2-1	.	SVEGSLEFRYEQF
.	TRBV20-1	TRBJ1-2	few	SARARWDGYT
TRBD2	TRBV6-2/TRBV6-3	TRBJ2-7	.	ASSYAVAGGTYEQY
.	TRBV4-1	TRBJ2-7	.	ASSQLSGGSIYEQY
.	TRBV7-2	TRBJ1-3	.	ASSSPGRFGNTIY
.	TRBV29-1	TRBJ2-1	few	SVEERAGFYEQF
TRBD2	TRBV11-2	TRBJ2-3	.	ASRLAGALDTQY
.	TRBV4-3	TRBJ2-7	.	ASSQEGTPGLDEQY
TRBD1	TRBV7-2	TRBJ1-5	few	ASSYRGEQPQH
.	TRBV7-9	TRBJ1-2	.	ASSSGGSLAYGYT
.	TRBV20-1	TRBJ2-5	once	SARDSGLSAPKGETQY
.	TRBV28	TRBJ2-7	.	ATSLGDSYEQY
.	TRBV3-1	TRBJ1-2	.	ASATGTEYGYT
.	TRBV7-3	TRBJ1-6	.	ASSLEPGANSPLH
TRBD1	TRBV7-7	TRBJ2-5	once	ASSLTGDRGETQY
.	TRBV6-5	TRBJ1-4	.	ASSYGLTGRAPGEKLF
.	TRBV5-1	.	.	ASSPRIGSGVPSGNEQY
TRBD1	TRBV4-2	TRBJ1-2	.	ASSQGGTGSGYT
TRBD1	TRBV5-6	TRBJ1-2	.	ASSTQGAYGYT